The next 24 T cell receptor beta chains were all read from a single sample in a study of graft-versus-host responses after intestinal transplantation. Only in-frame clones appear in the TCRdb table, and some are missing; sequencing was by immunoSEQ multiplex PCR. The sample holds under 130,000 clones, under 95% seen once. Their target antigens are unknown. The source was unstimulated CD8+ T cells sorted from spleen or lymph node cells, collected before intestinal transplant. The receptors were gathered from a human donor who received an intestinal transplant.

V gene TRBV10-3 combines with J gene TRBJ1-5; 8 bases align to TRBD1. The CDR3 is 18 residues long. With V trimmed by 6 bases and J by 0 bases, 13 bases remained unmatched. The germline gives CDR1 ENHRY, CDR2 SYGVKD. CDR3 coding DNA: TGTGCCATCAGCGACTCCGGGACAGGTTACTATAGCAATCAGCCCCAGCATTTT. This sequence encodes CAISDSGTGYYSNQPQHF.

The table lists this clone with a count of one. J is TRBJ1-5 and V is TRBV6-1; a possible D gene is TRBD1 (6 bases). The length of the CDR3 is 14 residues. The germline V gene has CDR1 MNHNS and CDR2 SASEGT. Trimming pared 7 bases from V and 3 bases from J, leaving 13 bases between. CDR3 coding DNA: TGTGCCAGCACCCTCGGACAGCTCAATCAGCCCCAGCATTTT. It codes for CASTLGQLNQPQHF.

The J gene is TRBJ2-3, the V gene TRBV6-1, with TRBD1 matching 7 bases. V trimming: 3 bases; J trimming: 2 bases; junction bases outside the gene matches: 17. The CDR3 totals 19 residues. CDR1 is MNHNS, CDR2 SASEGT, per germline. As DNA, the CDR3 is TGTGCCAGCAGTGAGTACCTAATCAGACAGGGTGGTCTCACAGATACGCAGTATTTT. This codes for CASSEYLIRQGGLTDTQYF.

The chain couples TRBV13 to TRBJ2-5; D possibly corresponds to TRBD2 (5 bases). Germline V CDR1 and CDR2: PRHDT, FYEKMQ (reference sequence). This CDR3 spans 11 amino acids. V lost 3 bases, J lost 7 bases, and 6 bases lay in between. This CDR3 is CASSFRGTQYF. Here the CDR3 DNA reads TGTGCCAGCAGCTTCCGGGGGACCCAGTACTTC.

This clone was detected once. CDR3 residues: CASSLAWGSSTDTQYF. CDR3 DNA: TGTGCCAGCAGCTTAGCTTGGGGCAGCAGCACAGATACGCAGTATTTT. This sequence joins TRBV7-8 and TRBJ2-3; the D gene is possibly TRBD1 (5 bases). Trimming removed 0 bases from V and 0 bases from J, with 10 bases in between. This CDR3 has 16 residues. Germline loops: CDR1 SGHVS, CDR2 FQNEAQ.

The chain links TRBV9 to TRBJ2-7; tentative D call: TRBD2 (6 bases). The CDR3 runs to 15 residues. Germline CDR1 reads SGDLS; CDR2 reads YYNGEE. With 4 bases removed from V and 0 bases from J, the gap between germline ends came to 14 bases. The CDR3 protein is CASSPSGRSSYEQYF. The CDR3 DNA reads as TGTGCCAGCAGCCCCTCAGGGAGGAGCTCCTACGAGCAGTACTTC. Combining the CDR3 with reference TRBV9 and TRBJ2-7 gives the whole variable domain DSGVTQTPKHLITATGQRVTLRCSPRSGDLSVYWYQQSLDQGLQFLIQYYNGEERAKGNILERFSAQQFPDLHSELNLSSLELGDSALYFCASSPSGRSSYEQYFGPGTRLTVT.

The chain recombines TRBV6-1 with TRBJ1-5, with 8 bases matching TRBD1. Germline CDR1 is MNHNS and CDR2 is SASEGT. This CDR3 is built from 12 residues. V shed 10 bases, J shed 4 bases, and the junction held 3 bases outside the gene matches. CDR3: CAKTGVNQPQHF. In nucleotides, the CDR3 is TGTGCCAAGACAGGGGTGAATCAGCCCCAGCATTTT.

The chain uses TRBV10-1 and TRBJ2-1, with no clear D. V was pared by 3 bases and J by 8 bases, with 17 bases between. The CDR3 is 15 amino acids. CDR1 and CDR2 (germline): WNHNN, SYGVQD (reference sequence). CDR3 sequence (DNA): TGCGCCAGCAGTGAAGGCGCCCCGGCGAATTATGAGCAGTTCTTC. Translated: CASSEGAPANYEQFF.

The chain is built from TRBV2 and TRBJ2-5; 11 bases map to TRBD2. The CDR3 contains 15 residues. Trimming removed 6 bases from V and 5 bases from J; junction bases left unmatched: 8. CDR1 and CDR2 from the germline V gene are SNHLY and FYNNEI. CDR3 coding DNA: TGTGCCAGCAGCAGCCTTAGCGGGGGGGCGGAGACCCAGTACTTC. Amino acid sequence: CASSSLSGGAETQYF. The whole variable domain, remainder taken from reference TRBV2 and TRBJ2-5, is EPEVTQTPSHQVTQMGQEVILRCVPISNHLYFYWYRQILGQKVEFLVSFYNNEISEKSEIFDDQFSVERPDGSNFTLKIRSTKLEDSAMYFCASSSLSGGAETQYFGPGTRLLVL.

This clone has only a few counts. This rearrangement joins TRBV18 to TRBJ1-1; D possibly corresponds to TRBD1 (5 bases). The CDR3 length is 13 residues. Trimming left V 2 bases short and J 5 bases short, with 9 bases between. CDR1 and CDR2 from the germline V gene are KGHSH and LQKENI. The CDR3 sequence: CASSPGGRTEAFF. The CDR3 coding sequence is TGTGCCAGCTCACCAGGGGGAAGGACTGAAGCTTTCTTT.

V is TRBV5-6 and J is TRBJ2-1, with a weak D call TRBD2 (5 bases). The CDR3 runs to 15 residues. V lost 5 bases and J lost 0, with 12 bases in between. The germline gives CDR1 SGHDT, CDR2 YYEEEE. CDR3 in amino acids: CASRDWSYSYNEQFF. For the CDR3, the DNA is TGTGCCAGCAGGGACTGGTCTTACTCCTACAATGAGCAGTTCTTC.

The chain is built from TRBV27 and TRBJ2-2; D might be TRBD2 (6 bases). The CDR3 has 12 residues. Germline loops: CDR1 MNHEY, CDR2 SMNVEV (reference sequence). The V end lost 10 bases, the J end lost 6 bases, and 12 bases lay between the germline ends. The CDR3 sequence: CATSGLSGELFF. CDR3 DNA sequence: TGTGCCACCTCAGGACTATCCGGGGAGCTGTTTTTT.

The chain has TRBV27 and TRBJ1-2; no clear D. CDR3 length equals 14 residues. CDR1 is MNHEY, CDR2 SMNVEV, per germline (reference sequence). Trimming took 0 bases from V and 4 from J, leaving 9 bases between them. CDR3 amino acids: CASSLSEGSYGYTF. The DNA for the CDR3 is TGTGCCAGCAGTTTATCGGAGGGCTCCTATGGCTACACCTTC.

In this sample, this clone turned up once. V usage is TRBV25-1 and J usage is TRBJ1-1; no clear D. The CDR3 is 14 residues long. The V gene lost 0 bases and the J gene lost 0 bases, with 5 bases spanning the gap. CDR1 and CDR2 from the germline V gene are MGHDK and SYGVNS. The CDR3 region has the DNA TGTGCCAGCAGTGAATACTCTATGAACACTGAAGCTTTCTTT. It is translated as CASSEYSMNTEAFF.

V gene TRBV4-2 combines with J gene TRBJ1-2; D not certain. CDR3 length: 11 residues. V was trimmed by 1 base and J by 4 bases, leaving 1 base between them. Per the germline V gene, CDR1 is LGHNA and CDR2 is YNFKEQ. The CDR3 loop reads CASSQGYGYTF. In DNA, the CDR3 is TGTGCCAGCAGCCAAGGCTATGGCTACACCTTC.

The chain recombines TRBV6-1 with TRBJ2-1; D is uncertain. Deletions cut 2 bases from V and 5 bases from J, with 7 bases between. The CDR3 contains 13 residues. CDR1 is MNHNS and CDR2 is SASEGT in the germline V gene. DNA of the CDR3: TGTGCCAGCAGTGAAAAGGGCCACAATGAGCAGTTCTTC. Protein sequence: CASSEKGHNEQFF.

This clone was counted once. The chain joins TRBV15 to TRBJ2-1; 7 bases fit TRBD1. This CDR3 spans 16 amino acids. V trimming: 2 bases; J trimming: 7 bases; junction bases outside the gene matches: 11. CDR1 and CDR2 from the germline V gene are LNHNV and YYDKDF (reference sequence). The CDR3 loop is CATSRTTPGGRNEQFF. Written as DNA, the CDR3 is TGTGCCACCAGCAGAACTACGCCAGGGGGTAGAAATGAGCAGTTCTTC.

The chain joins TRBV7-9 to TRBJ2-7; no clear D. The CDR3 sequence is 12 residues long. Germline CDR1 SEHNR, CDR2 FQNEAQ (reference sequence). Trimming cost V 0 bases and J 6 bases, with 6 bases left between them. DNA for the CDR3: TGTGCCAGCAGCTTAGCTGGGTCCGAGCAGTACTTC. Protein: CASSLAGSEQYF.

V gene TRBV7-9 combines with J gene TRBJ2-7, with D perhaps matching TRBD1 (5 bases). CDR3 length: 14 residues. Germline V lookup: CDR1 SEHNR, CDR2 FQNEAQ (reference sequence). V was shortened by 4 bases and J by 1 base, with 11 bases between the two germline ends. The CDR3 loop reads CASSSSRESYEQYF. Written as DNA, the CDR3 is TGTGCCAGCAGCTCCAGCAGGGAATCCTACGAGCAGTACTTC.

The chain is built from TRBV19 and TRBJ2-6; 9 positions match TRBD1. V shed 0 bases and J 4 bases; nucleotides not matched to a gene: 7. Germline lookup yields CDR1 LNHDA and CDR2 SQIVND (reference sequence). CDR3 length: 18 amino acids. In DNA form, the CDR3 reads TGTGCCAGTAGTATAGATGAGGGACAGGGTCTAGGGGCCAACGTCCTGACTTTC. This gives the protein CASSIDEGQGLGANVLTF.

CDR3 amino acids: CASSQHQSSYNEQFF. In DNA, the CDR3 is TGCGCCAGCAGCCAACATCAGAGCTCCTACAATGAGCAGTTCTTC. The chain carries TRBV4-1 and TRBJ2-1; D gene ambiguous. The CDR3 loop spans 15 amino acids. Looked up from germline, CDR1 is MGHRA and CDR2 is YSYEKL. The germline V and J ends were trimmed by 2 bases and 0 bases, with 8 bases remaining between them.

This chain links TRBV11-2 with TRBJ2-7; tentatively, D is TRBD1 or TRBD2 (5 bases each). V shed 3 bases and J shed 1 base, with 10 bases lying between them. This CDR3 region has 14 residues. Germline CDR1 SGHAT, CDR2 FQNNGV. The CDR3 reads CASSLGTASYEQYF. CDR3 in DNA: TGTGCCAGCAGCTTGGGGACGGCATCCTACGAGCAGTACTTC.

The J gene is TRBJ1-2, the V gene TRBV20-1, with a weak D call TRBD1 (5 bases). The germline V and J ends were trimmed by 5 bases and 4 bases, with 8 bases remaining between them. The CDR3 contains 11 residues. In germline, CDR1 is DFQATT, CDR2 SNEGSKA (reference sequence). DNA for the CDR3: TGCAGTGCTTCGGGGCCCTATGGCTACACCTTC. This gives the protein CSASGPYGYTF.

V is TRBV29-1 and J is TRBJ2-7, with 7 bases lining up with TRBD1. The ends lost 5 bases at V and 5 bases at J; junction bases unmatched: 3. The CDR3 runs to 11 residues. CDR1 SQVTM and CDR2 ANQGSEA come from the germline V gene. For the CDR3, the DNA is TGCAGCGTTCGGGACAGCCACGAGCAGTACTTC. Its translation is CSVRDSHEQYF.